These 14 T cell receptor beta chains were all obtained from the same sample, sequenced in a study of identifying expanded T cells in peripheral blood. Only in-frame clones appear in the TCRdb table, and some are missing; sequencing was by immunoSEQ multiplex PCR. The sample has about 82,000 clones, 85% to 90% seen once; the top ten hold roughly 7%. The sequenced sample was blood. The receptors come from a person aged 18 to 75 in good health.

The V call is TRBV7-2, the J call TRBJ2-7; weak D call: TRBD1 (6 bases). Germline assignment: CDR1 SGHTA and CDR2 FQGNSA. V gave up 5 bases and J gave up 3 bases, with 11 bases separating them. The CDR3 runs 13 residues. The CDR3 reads CASSQEGGYEQYF. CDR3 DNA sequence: TGTGCCAGCAGCCAAGAAGGGGGCTACGAGCAGTACTTC.

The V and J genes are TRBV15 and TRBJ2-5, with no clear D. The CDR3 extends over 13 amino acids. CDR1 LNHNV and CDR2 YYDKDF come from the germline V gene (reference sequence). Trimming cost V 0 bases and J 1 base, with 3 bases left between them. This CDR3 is CATSRDPQETQYF. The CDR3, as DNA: TGTGCCACCAGCAGAGACCCCCAAGAGACCCAGTACTTC.

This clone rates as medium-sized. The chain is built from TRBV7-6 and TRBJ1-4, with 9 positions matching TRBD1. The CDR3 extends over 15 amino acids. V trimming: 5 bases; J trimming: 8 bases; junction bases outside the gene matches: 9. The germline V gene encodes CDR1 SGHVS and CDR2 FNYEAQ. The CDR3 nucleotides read TGTGCCAGCAGCCCGGACAGGGGTAGAGGAGAAAAACTGTTTTTT. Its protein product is CASSPDRGRGEKLFF.

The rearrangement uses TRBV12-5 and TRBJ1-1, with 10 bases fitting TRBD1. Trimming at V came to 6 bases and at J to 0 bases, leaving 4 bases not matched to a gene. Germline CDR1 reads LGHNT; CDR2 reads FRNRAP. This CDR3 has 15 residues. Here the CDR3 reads CASGSGQGMNTEAFF. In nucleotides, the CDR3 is TGTGCTAGTGGATCGGGACAGGGGATGAACACTGAAGCTTTCTTT.

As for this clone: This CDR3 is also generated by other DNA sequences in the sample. CDR3 DNA sequence: TGTGCCAGCAGCGTAGGACAGCGAAACACCGGGGAGCTGTTTTTT. Its protein product is CASSVGQRNTGELFF. The chain links TRBV9 to TRBJ2-2; possibly TRBD1 for D (5 bases). V was clipped by 0 bases and J by 2 bases, with 8 bases between them. Germline values: CDR1 SGDLS, CDR2 YYNGEE. The CDR3 runs to 15 residues.

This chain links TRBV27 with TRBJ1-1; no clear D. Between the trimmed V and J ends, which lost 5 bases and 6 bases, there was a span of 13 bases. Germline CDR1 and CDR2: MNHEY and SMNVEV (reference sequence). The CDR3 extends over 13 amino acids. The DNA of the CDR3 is TGTGCCAGCAGTCCAAACGTCCCCCCTGAAGCTTTCTTT. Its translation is CASSPNVPPEAFF.

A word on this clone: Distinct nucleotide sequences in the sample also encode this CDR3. The CDR3 loop is CSARKASGYTF. The CDR3 DNA follows: TGCAGTGCTAGAAAGGCCTCTGGCTACACCTTC. The rearrangement uses TRBV20-1 and TRBJ1-2; D remains unclear. Germline V CDR1 and CDR2: DFQATT, SNEGSKA (reference sequence). The V end lost 2 bases, the J end lost 7 bases, and 8 bases lay between the germline ends. The CDR3 sequence is 11 residues long.

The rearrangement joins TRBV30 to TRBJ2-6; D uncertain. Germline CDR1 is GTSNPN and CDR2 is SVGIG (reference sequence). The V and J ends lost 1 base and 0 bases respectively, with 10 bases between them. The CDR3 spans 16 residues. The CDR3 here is CAWSEPFISGANVLTF. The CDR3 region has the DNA TGTGCCTGGAGTGAGCCTTTTATCTCTGGGGCCAACGTCCTGACTTTC.

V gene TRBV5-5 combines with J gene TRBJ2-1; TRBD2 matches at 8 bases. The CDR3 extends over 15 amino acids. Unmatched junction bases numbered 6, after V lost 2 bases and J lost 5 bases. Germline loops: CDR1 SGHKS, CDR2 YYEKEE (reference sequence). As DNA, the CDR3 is TGTGCCAGCAGCTTAAAAGCGGGAGAGGACAATGAGCAGTTCTTC. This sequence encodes CASSLKAGEDNEQFF. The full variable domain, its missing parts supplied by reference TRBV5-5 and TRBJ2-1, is DAGVTQSPTHLIKTRGQQVTLRCSPISGHKSVSWYQQVLGQGPQFIFQYYEKEERGRGNFPDRFSARQFPNYSSELNVNALLLGDSALYLCASSLKAGEDNEQFFGPGTRLTVL.

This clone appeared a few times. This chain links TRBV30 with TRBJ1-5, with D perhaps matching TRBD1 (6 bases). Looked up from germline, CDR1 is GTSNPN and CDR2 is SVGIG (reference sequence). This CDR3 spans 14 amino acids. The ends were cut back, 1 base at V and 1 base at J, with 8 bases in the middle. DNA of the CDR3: TGTGCCTGGAGTGAAACAGGGAGCAATCAGCCCCAGCATTTT. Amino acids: CAWSETGSNQPQHF.

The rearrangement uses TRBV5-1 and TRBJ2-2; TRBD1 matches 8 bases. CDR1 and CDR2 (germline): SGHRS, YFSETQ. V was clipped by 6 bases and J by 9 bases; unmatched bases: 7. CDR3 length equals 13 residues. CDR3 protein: CASNTGGGRELFF. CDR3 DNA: TGCGCCAGCAATACAGGGGGAGGAAGGGAGCTGTTTTTT.

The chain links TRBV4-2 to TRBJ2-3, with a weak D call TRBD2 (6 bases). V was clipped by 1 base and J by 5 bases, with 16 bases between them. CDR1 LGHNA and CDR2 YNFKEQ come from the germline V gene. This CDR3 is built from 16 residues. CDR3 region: CASSQVSPSVEDTQYF. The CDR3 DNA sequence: TGTGCCAGCAGCCAAGTATCGCCTAGCGTTGAAGATACGCAGTATTTT.

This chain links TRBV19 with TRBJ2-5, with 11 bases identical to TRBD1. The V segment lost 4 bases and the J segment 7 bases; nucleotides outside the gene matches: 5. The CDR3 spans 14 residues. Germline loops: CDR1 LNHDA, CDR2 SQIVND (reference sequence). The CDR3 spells CASSKGTGGGTQYF. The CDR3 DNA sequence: TGTGCCAGTAGTAAAGGGACAGGGGGTGGGACCCAGTACTTC.

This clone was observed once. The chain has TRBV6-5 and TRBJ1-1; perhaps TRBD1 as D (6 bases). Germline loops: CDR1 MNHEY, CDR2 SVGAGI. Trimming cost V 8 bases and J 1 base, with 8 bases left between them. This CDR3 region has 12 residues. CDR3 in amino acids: CASRTANTEAFF. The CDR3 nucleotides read TGTGCCAGCCGGACAGCGAACACTGAAGCTTTCTTT.